This T cell receptor (beta chain) was profiled in a study of vaccination effects on CD4 cells after COVID-19. Study-level points and caveats: The study enrolled few convalescent patients and sampled no early post-infection timepoints. The study found marked clonal contraction of infection- and vaccine-induced clones late after vaccination.

The CDR3 length is 11 residues. The germline gives CDR1 DFQATT, CDR2 SNEGSKA (reference sequence). V shed 5 bases and J shed 6 bases, with 8 bases lying between them. Under the ViraFEST assay, PBMC were stimulated with viral peptide pools so that antigen-specific CD4+ T cells expanded. Sequencing was performed afterwards. Following a 10-day culture, CD4+ T cells were purified. All study participants received two doses of BNT162b2 or mRNA-1273 vaccine. Vaccinated participants had no history of SARS-CoV-2 infection and tested negative for nucleocapsid antibodies. Cultures got half-medium changes with IL-2 on days 3 and 7. With regard to this clone: Its specificity is not known.

Here immunoSEQ multiplex PCR was the method, and the copy in TCRdb shows in-frame clones only, minus some. The repertoire consists of tens of thousands of clones, with 80% to 90% occurring once and the leading ten covering roughly 6%. The rearrangement uses TRBV20-1 and TRBJ2-1; D perhaps matches TRBD2 (6 bases). Sample: CD4+ T cells from PBMCs cultured with SARS-CoV-2 spike peptides, taken after COVID-19 vaccination. The source is a human donor who received a COVID-19 vaccine. Some clones in this sample may be carry-over from other donors' samples. CDR3 residues: CSALSGNEQFF. The CDR3 nucleotides are TGCAGTGCTCTTAGCGGCAATGAGCAGTTCTTC.